These 32 T cell receptor beta chains came from one sample sequenced in a study of blood T cell repertoires in COVID-19. The table came from immunoSEQ multiplex PCR; TCRdb's copy has only in-frame clones and leaves some out. The profile shows 90,000 or so clones, 72% of them singletons. What was sequenced was peripheral blood. Every receptor here comes from a woman aged 60-75 years in a cohort sampled during active or convalescent COVID-19.

This chain links TRBV5-1 with TRBJ2-2; D is ambiguous. CDR3 length: 15 residues. Between the trimmed V and J ends, which lost 2 bases and 9 bases, there was a span of 17 bases. Germline V gene lookup returns CDR1 SGHRS and CDR2 YFSETQ. The CDR3 region is CASSFVGANSRELFF. CDR3 sequence (DNA): TGCGCCAGCAGCTTTGTAGGAGCGAACTCTCGGGAGCTGTTTTTT.

The rearrangement links TRBV9 to TRBJ1-1, with D perhaps matching TRBD1 (6 bases). Germline values: CDR1 SGDLS, CDR2 YYNGEE. The CDR3 consists of 16 residues. Trimming stripped 3 bases from V and 3 bases from J, with 18 bases between. The CDR3 loop is CASSEGKDRTYTEAFF. Written as DNA, the CDR3 is TGTGCCAGCAGCGAGGGTAAGGACAGAACTTACACTGAAGCTTTCTTT.

This rearrangement joins TRBV18 to TRBJ1-2; D uncertain. V was clipped by 2 bases and J by 3 bases, with 13 bases between them. The CDR3 has 15 residues. Per the germline V gene, CDR1 is KGHSH and CDR2 is LQKENI. CDR3 DNA: TGTGCCAGCTCACCAAGGCCCGGGTTTGACTATGGCTACACCTTC. Its translation is CASSPRPGFDYGYTF.

The gene calls are TRBV4-2 and TRBJ2-7; 9 bases map to TRBD2. The V gene's germline CDR1 is LGHNA and CDR2 YNFKEQ. Trimming cost V 1 base and J 4 bases; bases outside gene matches: 5. The CDR3 is made up of 15 amino acids. The CDR3 loop is CASSQAGTSLYEQYF. For the CDR3, the DNA is TGTGCCAGCAGCCAAGCCGGGACTAGCTTGTACGAGCAGTACTTC.

This clone came up a few times. The V and J genes are TRBV19 and TRBJ2-7; 7 nucleotides agree with TRBD2. The CDR3 runs 14 residues. Losses at the gene ends were 6 bases for V and 2 bases for J; bases not matched to a gene: 7. CDR1 and CDR2 from the germline V gene are LNHDA and SQIVND (reference sequence). The CDR3 protein is CASSRRGTPYEQYF. The CDR3 region has the DNA TGTGCCAGTAGCCGGCGGGGGACCCCCTACGAGCAGTACTTC.

The chain carries TRBV4-2 and TRBJ1-2; unclear D gene. The CDR3 is made up of 15 amino acids. Germline V gene lookup returns CDR1 LGHNA and CDR2 YNFKEQ. V lost 1 base and J lost 6, with 15 bases in between. The CDR3 reads CASSQGARPFDGYTF. In DNA form, the CDR3 reads TGTGCCAGCAGCCAAGGTGCCAGGCCATTCGATGGCTACACCTTC.

The chain has TRBV28 and TRBJ2-3, with TRBD2 identical over 15 bases. V gave up 3 bases and J gave up 5 bases; unmatched junction bases: 6. Germline loops: CDR1 MDHEN, CDR2 SYDVKM. The CDR3 spans 17 residues. CDR3 DNA sequence: TGTGCCAGCAGTTTCCGGACTAGCGGGGGGGCAGGAGATACGCAGTATTTT. It encodes CASSFRTSGGAGDTQYF.

This chain joins TRBV5-4 and TRBJ1-2, with TRBD1 matching over 10 bases. J was trimmed by 2 bases and V by 4 bases; bases with no gene match: 5. The CDR3 totals 15 residues. In germline, CDR1 is SGHNT, CDR2 YYREEE (reference sequence). CDR3 residues: CASSVMTGGNYGYTF. The CDR3 bases are TGTGCCAGCAGCGTGATGACAGGGGGCAACTATGGCTACACCTTC.

This chain connects TRBV9 to TRBJ1-4; D may be TRBD1 (5 bases). Trimming stripped 1 base from V and 7 bases from J, with 17 bases between. There are 16 residues in the CDR3. Germline CDR1 reads SGDLS; CDR2 reads YYNGEE. CDR3 amino acids: CASSVTEGQGGEKLFF. Written as DNA, the CDR3 is TGTGCCAGCAGCGTAACAGAAGGGCAGGGTGGTGAAAAACTGTTTTTT.

The V call is TRBV7-2, the J call TRBJ2-1, with TRBD1 as a possible D gene (6 bases). Trimming pared 5 bases from V and 4 bases from J, leaving 15 bases between. From germline, CDR1 is SGHTA and CDR2 FQGNSA. CDR3 length: 15 residues. CDR3 DNA sequence: TGTGCCAGCAGCCTCCACAGGGTAGAGTACAATGAGCAGTTCTTC. The encoded protein is CASSLHRVEYNEQFF.

This chain links TRBV6-2 or TRBV6-3 with TRBJ2-1; 8 bases agree with TRBD1. Germline CDR1 reads MNHEY; CDR2 reads SVGEGT. This CDR3 has 18 residues. V shed 4 bases and J 8 bases; nucleotides not matched to a gene: 19. Here the CDR3 reads CASSWPGRGPPLMDEQFF. In DNA form, the CDR3 reads TGTGCCAGCAGTTGGCCCGGCAGGGGGCCTCCTTTAATGGATGAGCAGTTCTTC.

This clone has more than one count but fewer than ten. The V call is TRBV7-8, the J call TRBJ2-7; possibly TRBD2 for D (7 bases). Deletions cut 5 bases from V and 0 bases from J, with 14 bases between. This CDR3 spans 15 amino acids. The V gene's germline CDR1 is SGHVS and CDR2 FQNEAQ. CDR3 residues: CASSRGAESSYEQYF. The CDR3 coding sequence is TGTGCCAGCAGCCGGGGGGCGGAGAGCTCCTACGAGCAGTACTTC.

Only a few counts were recorded for this clone. The chain combines TRBV6-5 with TRBJ2-7; 7 nucleotides agree with TRBD1. J lost 3 bases, V lost 2 bases, and 7 bases had no gene match. Germline loops: CDR1 MNHEY, CDR2 SVGAGI. There are 15 residues in the CDR3. CDR3 residues: CASSYGQGQNYEQYF. The DNA of the CDR3 is TGTGCCAGCAGTTACGGCCAGGGACAGAACTACGAGCAGTACTTC.

This chain joins TRBV5-1 and TRBJ2-5, with 11 bases matching TRBD2. The germline CDR1 and CDR2 sequences are SGHRS and YFSETQ. This CDR3 contains 16 residues. J was trimmed by 3 bases and V by 4 bases; bases with no gene match: 8. Here the CDR3 reads CASSIGPGLAEETQYF. The CDR3 nucleotides read TGCGCCAGCAGCATAGGTCCGGGACTAGCGGAAGAGACCCAGTACTTC.

The rearrangement joins TRBV9 to TRBJ2-3, with 13 bases fitting TRBD2. This CDR3 is 17 amino acids long. V shed 1 base and J 1 base; nucleotides not matched to a gene: 3. Per germline, CDR1 SGDLS and CDR2 YYNGEE. The CDR3 is CASSVSLAGGGTDTQYF. For the CDR3, the DNA is TGTGCCAGCAGCGTATCACTAGCGGGGGGGGGCACAGATACGCAGTATTTT. Using reference TRBV9 and TRBJ2-3 for the parts outside the CDR3, the full variable domain is DSGVTQTPKHLITATGQRVTLRCSPRSGDLSVYWYQQSLDQGLQFLIQYYNGEERAKGNILERFSAQQFPDLHSELNLSSLELGDSALYFCASSVSLAGGGTDTQYFGPGTRLTVL.

This clone was observed many times. The chain combines TRBV5-6 with TRBJ1-5; unclear D gene. Germline V CDR1 and CDR2: SGHDT, YYEEEE. Trimming took off 1 base at V and 5 bases at J, with 4 bases between the two ends. The CDR3 runs 12 residues. CDR3 protein: CASSLRDQPQHF. CDR3 bases: TGTGCCAGCAGCTTGCGGGATCAGCCCCAGCATTTT. The variable domain in full, with the rest retrieved from reference TRBV5-6 and TRBJ1-5, is DAGVTQSPTHLIKTRGQQVTLRCSPKSGHDTVSWYQQALGQGPQFIFQYYEEEERQRGNFPDRFSGHQFPNYSSELNVNALLLGDSALYLCASSLRDQPQHFGDGTRLSIL.

CDR3 residues: CASSLDRVTEKLFF. The CDR3, as DNA: TGCGCCAGCAGCTTGGACAGGGTAACCGAAAAACTGTTTTTT. The V gene is TRBV5-1, the J gene TRBJ1-4; TRBD1 might be the D (6 bases). Trimming removed 0 bases at V and 8 bases at J, with 11 bases between. The CDR3 loop spans 14 amino acids. In germline, CDR1 is SGHRS, CDR2 YFSETQ.

The chain joins TRBV28 to TRBJ1-2, with D possibly TRBD1 on 5 matching bases. The CDR3 length is 16 residues. Germline CDR1 reads MDHEN; CDR2 reads SYDVKM. Trimming removed 6 bases from V and 2 bases from J, with 19 bases in between. This CDR3 is CASRAPRGGRNYGYTF. As DNA, the CDR3 is TGTGCCAGCAGGGCCCCCCGGGGGGGAAGAAACTATGGCTACACCTTC.

V usage is TRBV5-5 and J usage is TRBJ2-5; TRBD1 matches 7 bases. The CDR3 contains 20 residues. V was clipped by 0 bases and J by 0 bases; unmatched bases: 17. Germline assignment: CDR1 SGHKS and CDR2 YYEKEE (reference sequence). The CDR3 loop is CASSLVSGTVNKKYQETQYF. The CDR3, as DNA: TGTGCCAGCAGCTTGGTTTCCGGGACAGTAAATAAAAAGTACCAAGAGACCCAGTACTTC.

The genes are TRBV19 and TRBJ1-5; no clear D. CDR1 is LNHDA and CDR2 is SQIVND in the germline V gene (reference sequence). Trimming stripped 0 bases from V and 9 bases from J, with 9 bases between. This CDR3 comprises 13 residues. CDR3 amino acids: CASSIDRAGPQHF. Written as DNA, the CDR3 is TGTGCCAGTAGTATAGATCGCGCGGGGCCCCAGCATTTT.

The chain has TRBV7-2 and TRBJ1-2, with unresolved D. The germline V and J ends were trimmed by 5 bases and 8 bases, with 18 bases remaining between them. The CDR3 is 14 amino acids. The germline V gene encodes CDR1 SGHTA and CDR2 FQGNSA. The CDR3 loop reads CASSPGWSARGYTF. The CDR3 region has the DNA TGTGCCAGCAGCCCCGGGTGGTCGGCTAGGGGCTACACCTTC.

This clone was seen just once. The rearrangement uses TRBV4-3 and TRBJ1-2, with 9 nucleotides matching TRBD1. Germline assignment: CDR1 LGHNA and CDR2 YSLEER. V lost 4 bases and J lost 1; bases outside the gene matches: 4. This CDR3 has 15 amino acids. CDR3 nucleotides: TGCGCCAGCAGCCCCGGACAGGGGATTAACTATGGCTACACCTTC. It specifies CASSPGQGINYGYTF.

This sequence joins TRBV7-3 and TRBJ1-1; TRBD1 matches at 7 bases. The CDR3 length is 13 residues. V was clipped by 4 bases and J by 11 bases; unmatched bases: 10. CDR1 SGHTA and CDR2 FQGTGA come from the germline V gene. The CDR3, as DNA: TGTGCCAGCAGCTCGGACAGGCTAATGGAGGCTTTCTTT. Translation gives CASSSDRLMEAFF.

This chain connects TRBV19 to TRBJ2-5; TRBD1 matches 9 bases. The V segment lost 1 base and the J segment 1 base; nucleotides outside the gene matches: 1. The germline gives CDR1 LNHDA, CDR2 SQIVND (reference sequence). The CDR3 runs to 15 residues. The CDR3 coding sequence is TGTGCCAGTAGTATAGCGACAGGGGGCCAAGAGACCCAGTACTTC. Its translation: CASSIATGGQETQYF.

The V and J genes are TRBV6-1 and TRBJ1-2; 9 nucleotides agree with TRBD1. The CDR3 consists of 18 residues. V gave up 3 bases and J gave up 7 bases; unmatched junction bases: 18. In germline, CDR1 is MNHNS, CDR2 SASEGT. CDR3 DNA: TGTGCCAGCAGTGATCCTGCACTTGGACAGGGGACTTCGGTTGGCTACACCTTC. Protein: CASSDPALGQGTSVGYTF.

The genes are TRBV11-2 and TRBJ2-3, with 13 nucleotides matching TRBD2. The ends lost 6 bases at V and 7 bases at J; junction bases unmatched: 7. CDR1 and CDR2 from the germline V gene are SGHAT and FQNNGV. The CDR3 totals 15 residues. CDR3: CASRLPGLAGNTQYF. The CDR3 nucleotides are TGTGCCAGCAGACTGCCGGGACTAGCGGGGAATACGCAGTATTTT. Full variable domain (missing parts from reference TRBV11-2 and TRBJ2-3): EAGVAQSPRYKIIEKRQSVAFWCNPISGHATLYWYQQILGQGPKLLIQFQNNGVVDDSQLPKDRFSAERLKGVDSTLKIQPAKLEDSAVYLCASRLPGLAGNTQYFGPGTRLTVL.

A few counts support this clone. The chain carries TRBV7-2 and TRBJ1-1; D unclear. CDR1 and CDR2 from the germline V gene are SGHTA and FQGNSA. Trimming pared 3 bases from V and 0 bases from J, leaving 5 bases between. CDR3 length: 13 amino acids. The CDR3 region is CASSFEMNTEAFF. The CDR3 DNA reads as TGTGCCAGCAGCTTCGAGATGAACACTGAAGCTTTCTTT.

This clone has ten or more counts. This chain joins TRBV28 and TRBJ1-1; D gene ambiguous. There are 15 residues in the CDR3. In germline, CDR1 is MDHEN, CDR2 SYDVKM. Trimming shortened V by 4 bases and J by 0 bases, and 12 bases separated the two germline ends. CDR3 nucleotide sequence: TGTGCCAGCAGTTCCCCACATCTCATGAACACTGAAGCTTTCTTT. This codes for CASSSPHLMNTEAFF.

This chain uses TRBV7-8 with TRBJ1-5; tentative D call: TRBD1 (6 bases). CDR1 is SGHVS, CDR2 FQNEAQ, per germline. Trimming left V 7 bases short and J 1 base short, with 11 bases between. CDR3 length equals 14 residues. CDR3 DNA sequence: TGTGCCAGCACAAAGAGGGGGAGCAATCAGCCCCAGCATTTT. Translation: CASTKRGSNQPQHF.

The chain carries TRBV7-9 and TRBJ2-6; possibly TRBD1 for D (6 bases). Germline CDR1 reads SEHNR; CDR2 reads FQNEAQ (reference sequence). V lost 4 bases and J lost 3, with 13 bases in between. This CDR3 has 16 amino acids. DNA for the CDR3: TGTGCCAGCAGCTCGCAGGGGCCTAGTGGGGCCAACGTCCTGACTTTC. As protein: CASSSQGPSGANVLTF.

This clone was detected only once. The chain uses TRBV19 and TRBJ2-1, with 9 bases matching TRBD2. In germline, CDR1 is LNHDA, CDR2 SQIVND (reference sequence). CDR3 size: 16 residues. After removal of 3 bases from V and 2 bases from J, the junction contained 5 bases not matched to a gene. The CDR3 region has the DNA TGTGCCAGTAGTATTCTGGCGGGGGGGCCCTACAATGAGCAGTTCTTC. Protein product: CASSILAGGPYNEQFF.

This clone showed up just once. This chain uses TRBV5-6 with TRBJ2-3, with 8 bases identical to TRBD2. Germline loops: CDR1 SGHDT, CDR2 YYEEEE. The V and J ends lost 5 bases and 0 bases, in that order; junction bases with no gene match: 11. The CDR3 is made up of 17 amino acids. DNA for the CDR3: TGTGCCAGCAGGGGCCGCGGGGGGCTACTAAGCACAGATACGCAGTATTTT. Residues: CASRGRGGLLSTDTQYF.